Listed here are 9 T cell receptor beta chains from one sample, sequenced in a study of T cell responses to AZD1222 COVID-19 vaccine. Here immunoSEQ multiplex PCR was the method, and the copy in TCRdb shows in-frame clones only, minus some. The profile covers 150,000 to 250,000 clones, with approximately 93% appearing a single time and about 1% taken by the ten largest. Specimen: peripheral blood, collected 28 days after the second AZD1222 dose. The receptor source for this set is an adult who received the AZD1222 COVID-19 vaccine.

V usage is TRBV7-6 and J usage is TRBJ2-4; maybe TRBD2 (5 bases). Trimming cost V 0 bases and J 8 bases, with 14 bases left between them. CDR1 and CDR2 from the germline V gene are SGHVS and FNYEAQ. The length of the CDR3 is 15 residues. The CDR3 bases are TGTGCCAGCAGCTTAGCGGGCCGGGGTTTTGACATTCAGTACTTC. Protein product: CASSLAGRGFDIQYF.

The CDR3 protein is CSASQGLRTGYTF. CDR3 sequence (DNA): TGCAGTGCTAGTCAGGGTCTGAGAACTGGCTACACCTTC. The rearrangement uses TRBV20-1 and TRBJ1-2; possibly TRBD1 for D (5 bases). This CDR3 is built from 13 residues. Germline V gene data show CDR1 as DFQATT and CDR2 as SNEGSKA (reference sequence). With 3 bases removed from V and 7 bases from J, the gap between germline ends came to 15 bases.

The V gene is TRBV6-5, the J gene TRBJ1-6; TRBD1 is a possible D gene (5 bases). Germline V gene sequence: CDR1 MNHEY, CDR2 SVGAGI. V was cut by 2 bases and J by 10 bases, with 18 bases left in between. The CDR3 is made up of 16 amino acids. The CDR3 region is CASSYQTGPSGSPLHF. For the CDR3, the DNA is TGTGCCAGCAGTTACCAAACCGGGCCTTCAGGGTCACCCCTCCACTTT.

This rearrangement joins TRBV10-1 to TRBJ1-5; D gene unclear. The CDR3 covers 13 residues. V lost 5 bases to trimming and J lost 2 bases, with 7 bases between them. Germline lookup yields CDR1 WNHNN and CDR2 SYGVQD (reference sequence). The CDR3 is CASSKRCNQPQHF. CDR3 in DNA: TGCGCCAGCAGTAAGAGATGCAATCAGCCCCAGCATTTT.

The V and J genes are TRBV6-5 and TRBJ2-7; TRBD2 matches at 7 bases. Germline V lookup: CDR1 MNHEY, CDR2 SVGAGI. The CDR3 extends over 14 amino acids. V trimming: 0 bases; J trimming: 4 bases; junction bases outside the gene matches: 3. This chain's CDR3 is CASSYSLGGYEQYF. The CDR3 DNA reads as TGTGCCAGCAGTTACTCCTTGGGGGGGTACGAGCAGTACTTC.

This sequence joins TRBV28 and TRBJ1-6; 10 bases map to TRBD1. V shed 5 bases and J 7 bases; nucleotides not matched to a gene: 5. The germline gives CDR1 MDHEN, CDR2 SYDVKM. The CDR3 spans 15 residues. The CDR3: CASSDLGQGNSPLHF. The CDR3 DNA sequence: TGTGCCAGCAGTGACTTGGGACAGGGGAATTCACCCCTCCACTTT.

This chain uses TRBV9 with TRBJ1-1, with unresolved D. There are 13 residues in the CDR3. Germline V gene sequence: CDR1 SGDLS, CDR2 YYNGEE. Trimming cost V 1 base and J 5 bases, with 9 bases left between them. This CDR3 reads CASSVSAGTEAFF. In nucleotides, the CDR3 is TGTGCCAGCAGCGTATCAGCGGGAACTGAAGCTTTCTTT.

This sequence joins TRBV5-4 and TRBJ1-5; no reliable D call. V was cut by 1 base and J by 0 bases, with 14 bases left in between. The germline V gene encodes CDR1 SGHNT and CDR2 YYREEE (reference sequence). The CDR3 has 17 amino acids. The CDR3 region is CASSLQTQSNSNQPQHF. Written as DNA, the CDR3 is TGTGCCAGCAGCTTGCAGACCCAGTCTAATAGCAATCAGCCCCAGCATTTT.

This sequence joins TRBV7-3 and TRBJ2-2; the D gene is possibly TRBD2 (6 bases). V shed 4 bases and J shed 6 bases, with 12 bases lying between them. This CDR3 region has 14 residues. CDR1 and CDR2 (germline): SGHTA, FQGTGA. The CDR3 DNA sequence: TGTGCCAGCAGCTCCCGCGGGGCACCCGGGGAGCTGTTTTTT. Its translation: CASSSRGAPGELFF.